This T cell receptor beta chain was sequenced during a study of blood T cell repertoires in COVID-19. About the research overall: Donors in the United States, Italy and Spain gave samples during acute or convalescent COVID-19. The cDNA or gDNA used as material had been derived from T cells, B-cell-depleted T cells, or PBMCs.

Original handling: Amplification from reference gene primers served as the basis for estimated nucleated cell counts. This table comes from immunoSEQ multiplex PCR, and its TCRdb copy is limited to in-frame clones, with some not included. That table supplies the V and J calls and clone size; D and trimming were determined from the DNA. This sample has roughly 200,000 clones; roughly nine tenths occur once, and the top ten carry 2% to 2.5%. The CDR3 is 14 amino acids. The germline CDR1 and CDR2 sequences are SQVTM and ANQGSEA. The V gene lost 7 bases and the J gene lost 0 bases, with 16 bases spanning the gap.

This TCR was sampled from a young woman who had recovered from COVID-19. V usage is TRBV29-1 and J usage is TRBJ2-7, with a possible D match to TRBD2 (6 bases). The sequencing sample was made of PBMCs or T cells enriched from blood (not recorded which). For the CDR3, the DNA is TGCAGCGCCGGATTAGCGGTCGGCTCCTACGAGCAGTACTTC. Residues: CSAGLAVGSYEQYF.